The 2 T cell receptor beta chains in this list originate from one sample, sequenced in a study of control samples from healthy donors and cancer patients. TCRdb keeps only in-frame clones here, not all; method: immunoSEQ multiplex PCR. The sample contains about 100,000 clones, over 75% of which appear only once. The sequencing sample was made of blood. These receptors were taken from a woman aged 45-59 years in good health.

The V and J genes are TRBV19 and TRBJ1-1, with 8 nucleotides matching TRBD1. Germline CDR1 LNHDA, CDR2 SQIVND (reference sequence). The CDR3 extends over 15 amino acids. V trimming: 5 bases; J trimming: 3 bases; junction bases outside the gene matches: 8. The DNA for the CDR3 is TGTGCCAGTAGTCCAACGACAGGGGTGGACACTGAAGCTTTCTTT. Translated, it gives CASSPTTGVDTEAFF. Filled out from reference TRBV19 and TRBJ1-1, the complete variable domain reads DGGITQSPKYLFRKEGQNVTLSCEQNLNHDAMYWYRQDPGQGLRLIYYSQIVNDFQKGDIAEGYSVSREKKESFPLTVTSAQKNPTAFYLCASSPTTGVDTEAFFGQGTRLTVV.

This sequence joins TRBV30 and TRBJ1-1; D is uncertain. CDR1 and CDR2 from the germline V gene are GTSNPN and SVGIG (reference sequence). Trimming left V 4 bases short and J 1 base short, with 7 bases between. The CDR3 runs to 12 residues. Written as DNA, the CDR3 is TGTGCCTGGACTTTGCGGAACACTGAAGCTTTCTTT. Translated: CAWTLRNTEAFF.